This TCR beta chain was found in a study of long-term antiretroviral therapy in people with HIV. General study points: For ART adherence, viral resistance and therapy changes, no data were available. With ART, diversity went up but was still lower than in transplant donor controls. Pre-ART expanded TRB clones stayed dominant throughout, though often decreasing after ART. CDR3 length ranges were narrower in HIV repertoires than in controls.

The CDR3 is 15 amino acids. The V gene's germline CDR1 is MNHNS and CDR2 SASEGT. V shed 1 base and J 3 bases; nucleotides not matched to a gene: 4. On this clone: Antigen specificity is unknown.

Runs used v3.0 of the immunoSEQ assay and were done at survey level. Profiled with immunoSEQ multiplex PCR; TCRdb holds only in-frame clones, not every one. The sample has 20,000 or so clones, around 80% seen once. The sample here was unsorted PBMCs, taken 0.2 years after starting antiretroviral therapy. This TCR was recovered from a woman in her 30s with HIV. V gene TRBV6-1 combines with J gene TRBJ1-2; 8 bases map to TRBD1. CDR3 residues: CASSEGQGLYYGYTF. CDR3 bases: TGTGCCAGCAGTGAAGGACAGGGGTTATACTATGGCTACACCTTC.